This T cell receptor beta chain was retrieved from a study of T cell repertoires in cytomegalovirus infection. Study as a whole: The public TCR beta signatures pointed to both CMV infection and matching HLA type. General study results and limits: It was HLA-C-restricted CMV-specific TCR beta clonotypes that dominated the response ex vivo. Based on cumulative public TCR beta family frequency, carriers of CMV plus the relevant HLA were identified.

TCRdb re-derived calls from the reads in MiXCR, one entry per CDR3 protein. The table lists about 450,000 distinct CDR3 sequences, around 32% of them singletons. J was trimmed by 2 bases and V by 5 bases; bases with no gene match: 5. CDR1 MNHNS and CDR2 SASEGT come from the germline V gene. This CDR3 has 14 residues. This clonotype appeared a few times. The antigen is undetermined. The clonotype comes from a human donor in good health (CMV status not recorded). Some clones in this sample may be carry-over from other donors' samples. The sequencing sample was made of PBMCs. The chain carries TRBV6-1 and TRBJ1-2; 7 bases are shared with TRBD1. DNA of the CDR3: TGTGCCAGCAGTCGACAGGGATCCAACTATGGCTACACCTTC. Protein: CASSRQGSNYGYTF.